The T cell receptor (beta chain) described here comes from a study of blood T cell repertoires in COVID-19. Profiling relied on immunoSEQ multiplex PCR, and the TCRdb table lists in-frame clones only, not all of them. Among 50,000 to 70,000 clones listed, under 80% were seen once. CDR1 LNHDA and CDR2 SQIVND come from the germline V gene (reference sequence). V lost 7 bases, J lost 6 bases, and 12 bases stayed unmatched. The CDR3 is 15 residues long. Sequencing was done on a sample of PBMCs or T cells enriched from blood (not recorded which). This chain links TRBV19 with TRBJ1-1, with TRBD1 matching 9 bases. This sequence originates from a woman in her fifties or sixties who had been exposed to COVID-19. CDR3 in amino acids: CASIGTGFDQPEAFF. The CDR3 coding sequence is TGTGCCAGTATTGGGACAGGGTTTGACCAGCCTGAAGCTTTCTTT.